The clone carrying this T cell receptor (beta chain) has at least ten counts. This sample was included in a study of immune heterogeneity within non-small cell lung tumors. Bulk tumor genomic DNA was the template, and each sample received around 0.55 ug. Several biopsies were collected from each primary tumor during surgery. They were spaced as far apart as possible within the tumor mass. Those enrolled were patients newly diagnosed with untreated non-small cell lung cancer and undergoing curative surgery. CDR3 of TCR beta was amplified by multiplex PCR that used 32 V and 13 J primers. TCRdb used MiXCR to reprocess the multiplex PCR reads, holding one entry per CDR3 protein. The profile shows under 35,000 distinct CDR3 sequences, more than 25% of them singletons. The CDR3 totals 11 residues. The germline V gene has CDR1 DFQATT and CDR2 SNEGSKA (reference sequence). V lost 6 bases and J lost 5, with 8 bases in between.

The chain has TRBV20-1 and TRBJ2-1, with a possible D match to TRBD2 (5 bases). The sequenced material came from lung tumor tissue. The sequence came from a man between 35 and 55 years old with non-small cell lung cancer. CDR3 nucleotides: TGCAGTGCCTCGGGAAACAATGAGCAGTTCTTC. This codes for CSASGNNEQFF.